A single sample is the source of the 6 T cell receptor beta chains below, sequenced in a study of T-cell reconstitution after alpha-beta-depleted transplantation in children. Using unique molecular identifiers, the investigators prepared the TCRbeta library. MiXCR was run by TCRdb on the PCR reads, yielding one entry per CDR3 protein. The table lists 200,000 to 250,000 distinct CDR3 sequences, around 11% of them singletons. The source was PBMCs from the stem cell graft donor, collected from the stem cell graft. The receptors were sampled from a human donor who donated a stem cell graft to a child with acute lymphoblastic leukemia.

This clonotype was seen ten or more times. The V call is TRBV19, the J call TRBJ2-1, with TRBD2 as a possible D gene (6 bases). CDR1 and CDR2 (germline): LNHDA, SQIVND (reference sequence). V dropped 10 bases and J dropped 0 bases, with 19 bases sitting between them. The CDR3 length is 16 residues. CDR3 residues: CATRWGVGSSYNEQFF. The CDR3 bases are TGTGCCACCCGATGGGGGGTCGGGAGCTCCTACAATGAGCAGTTCTTC.

This clonotype was seen at least ten times. The rearrangement links TRBV20-1 to TRBJ2-1; possibly TRBD1 or TRBD2 for D (6 bases each). Germline loops: CDR1 DFQATT, CDR2 SNEGSKA (reference sequence). V gave up 2 bases and J gave up 4 bases, with 12 bases separating them. CDR3 length: 14 amino acids. For the CDR3, the DNA is TGCAGTGCTAGAAAGGGGGGCGAGTACAATGAGCAGTTCTTC. It translates to CSARKGGEYNEQFF.

The V and J genes are TRBV7-1 and TRBJ2-1; 9 nucleotides align to TRBD2. TRBV7-1 falls under the ORF class, with uncertain function. This CDR3 comprises 16 residues. J was trimmed by 0 bases and V by 7 bases; bases with no gene match: 7. The CDR3 region has the DNA TGTGCCAGCACCTCGACTAGCGGAAGCTCCTACAATGAGCAGTTCTTC. Amino acid sequence: CASTSTSGSSYNEQFF.

This clonotype came up many times. The gene calls are TRBV6-1 and TRBJ1-2; D gene uncertain. V dropped 1 base and J dropped 5 bases, with 14 bases sitting between them. The CDR3 consists of 15 residues. Germline V gives CDR1 MNHNS, CDR2 SASEGT. The CDR3 DNA sequence: TGTGCCAGCAGTGAAGTATCCGCAGGCCCGTATGGCTACACCTTC. Its translation: CASSEVSAGPYGYTF.

This clonotype appeared many times. The chain links TRBV5-1 to TRBJ1-1; a weak D match, TRBD1 (5 bases). Trimming cost V 4 bases and J 4 bases, with 17 bases left between them. Germline V gene data show CDR1 as SGHRS and CDR2 as YFSETQ. The CDR3 covers 15 residues. CDR3 nucleotide sequence: TGCGCCAGCAGCCTAATAGGGGCCGGGACCACTGAAGCTTTCTTT. Encoded protein: CASSLIGAGTTEAFF.

A few counts support this clonotype. The V and J genes are TRBV19 and TRBJ1-1; perhaps TRBD1 as D (5 bases). Germline CDR1 is LNHDA and CDR2 is SQIVND (reference sequence). The CDR3 sequence is 14 residues long. Trimming took 5 bases from V and 4 from J, leaving 14 bases between them. The CDR3 DNA is TGTGCCAGTAGTGGGTGGACACTCGGCACTGAAGCTTTCTTT. Its translation is CASSGWTLGTEAFF. The variable domain in full, completed from reference TRBV19 and TRBJ1-1, reads DGGITQSPKYLFRKEGQNVTLSCEQNLNHDAMYWYRQDPGQGLRLIYYSQIVNDFQKGDIAEGYSVSREKKESFPLTVTSAQKNPTAFYLCASSGWTLGTEAFFGQGTRLTVV.